The present TCR beta chain was sequenced within a study of human T cells and chemical hapten exposure. This clonotype was picked up a small number of times. The library put unique molecular identifiers onto individual cDNA molecules. TCRdb passed the RACE reads through MiXCR, listing each CDR3 protein once. The sample holds about 190,000 distinct CDR3 sequences, under 25% seen once. Germline-derived CDR1 and CDR2 are SQVTM and ANQGSEA. With 7 bases removed from V and 3 bases from J, the gap between germline ends came to 12 bases. This CDR3 has 12 residues. Sample time point: patch test 3, about 24 weeks after DPC sensitization. Treatment specified: therapeutic diphenylcyclopropenone sensitization with weekly scalp DPC. Every patch test was put on after a blood sample was taken.

This clonotype originated in a woman aged 40 to 50 with alopecia areata. Some clones in this sample may be carry-over from other donors' samples. Sequenced here: whole blood, sampled in connection with sensitization to the hapten diphenylcyclopropenone (DPC). The rearrangement joins TRBV29-1 to TRBJ2-5, with D maybe TRBD2 (5 bases). The DNA for the CDR3 is TGCAGCGCCGACGTCGGGAAAGAGACCCAGTACTTC. Amino acids: CSADVGKETQYF.